This TCR beta chain was observed in a study of technical replicates of blood from a few donors. TCRdb's copy holds only in-frame clones and misses some; the assay was immunoSEQ multiplex PCR. The sample holds around 69,000 clones, roughly 86% seen once. V lost 3 bases, J lost 7 bases, and 8 bases stayed unmatched. CDR1 is SGHNT and CDR2 is YYREEE in the germline V gene (reference sequence). CDR3 length: 14 residues. The sequence was obtained from a human donor in good health. Some clones in this sample may be carry-over from other donors' samples. This chain links TRBV5-4 with TRBJ1-1; 8 bases map to TRBD1. Sequenced: PBMCs. CDR3 DNA: TGTGCCAGCAGCTCGAACCGACAGGGGCTTGAAGCTTTCTTT. Translated: CASSSNRQGLEAFF.